The rows below give T cell receptor beta chains drawn from one sample of a study of T cells in localized non-small cell lung cancer. Assay used: immunoSEQ multiplex PCR; TCRdb lists only in-frame clones, some missing. The data hold some 1,300 clones, with 20% to 25% observed a single time. This specimen was normal lung tissue next to the tumor, taken before any cancer treatment. Every receptor here comes from a male donor aged 60 or over with stage III squamous cell lung carcinoma. Both conserved end residues are part of each CDR3.

J: TRBJ2-1; V: TRBV9; CDR3: CASSGASGEVYEQFF
J: TRBJ1-6; V: TRBV19; CDR3: CASSIGSNSPLHF
J: TRBJ1-1; V: TRBV6-8; CDR3: CASRFPGTSYRAFF
J: TRBJ2-7; V: TRBV19; CDR3: CASSIDLSGYEQYF
J: TRBJ1-5; V: TRBV11-3; CDR3: CASSHPPGQRYQPQHF
J: TRBJ2-5; V: TRBV19; CDR3: CASSPIRQGGQETQYF
J: TRBJ2-5; V: TRBV11-3; CDR3: CASTPLASGGAAETQYF
J: TRBJ2-3; V: TRBV19; CDR3: CASLDRPTSTDTQYF
J: TRBJ2-3; V: TRBV19; CDR3: CASSSGLAGGTDTQYF
J: TRBJ1-5; V: TRBV18; CDR3: CASSPSTNSNQPQHF
J: TRBJ2-2; V: TRBV6-8; CDR3: CASSYSLWTSGTGELFF
J: TRBJ1-4; V: TRBV6-8; CDR3: CASSYSDRGGEKLFF
J: TRBJ2-7; V: TRBV11-3; CDR3: CASSGSGGPPYEQYF
J: TRBJ1-1; V: TRBV18; CDR3: CASSRPGGTEAFF
J: TRBJ2-5; V: TRBV6-8; CDR3: CASSYIQLQETQYF
J: TRBJ2-3; V: TRBV29-1; CDR3: CSVALSGRSPDTQYF
J: TRBJ2-1; V: TRBV11-3; CDR3: CASSWGGMSYNEQFF
J: TRBJ1-5; V: TRBV18; CDR3: CASSLTPGQGNQPQHF
J: TRBJ1-2; V: TRBV6-8; CDR3: CASSYSMRGDYGYTF
J: TRBJ1-5; V: TRBV6-8; CDR3: CASSYGSPSSGVNQPQHF
J: TRBJ1-1; V: TRBV19; CDR3: CASSMQLNTEAFF
J: TRBJ1-4; V: TRBV9; CDR3: CASSATGVTNEKLFF
J: TRBJ1-4; V: TRBV6-4; CDR3: CASSRDRDEKLFF
J: TRBJ2-7; V: TRBV19; CDR3: CASSYTGSYEQYF
J: TRBJ2-3; V: TRBV19; CDR3: CASSQPGSTSTDTQYF
J: TRBJ1-2; V: TRBV6-8; CDR3: CASSEGVGYGYTF
J: TRBJ1-1; V: TRBV6-8; CDR3: CASSRLDRNAEAFF
J: TRBJ2-5; V: TRBV11-3; CDR3: CASSLELAGGTQYF
J: TRBJ1-5; V: TRBV11-3; CDR3: CASSLGQGNQPQHF
J: TRBJ2-4; V: TRBV18; CDR3: CASSLEYRGKNIQYF
J: TRBJ2-6; V: TRBV6-8; CDR3: CASSYVGTKRTNVLTF
J: TRBJ1-3; V: TRBV11-3; CDR3: CASSSYLSRVRSGNTIYF
J: TRBJ1-1; V: TRBV6-8; CDR3: CASSPFREGTEAFF
J: TRBJ2-3; V: TRBV11-3; CDR3: CASSPDRSTDTQYF
J: TRBJ1-4; V: TRBV2; CDR3: CASRPGQEKLFF
J: TRBJ1-4; V: TRBV6-8; CDR3: CATSPGSANEKLFF
J: TRBJ1-1; V: TRBV29-1; CDR3: CSAGTGLNTEAFF
J: TRBJ1-1; V: TRBV6-8; CDR3: CASSYKGPGTEAFF
J: TRBJ2-3; V: TRBV15; CDR3: CATSRDLSGSSQYF
J: TRBJ1-6; V: TRBV5-1; CDR3: CASRLGQSSYNSPLHF
J: TRBJ1-1; V: TRBV11-3; CDR3: CASSLVSGSSTEAFF
J: TRBJ1-5; V: TRBV9; CDR3: CASGSGTGGQPQHF
J: TRBJ1-1; V: TRBV5-1; CDR3: CASSLDRGMNTEAFF
J: TRBJ1-1; V: TRBV4-1; CDR3: CASSQVAPGQGFTEAFF
J: TRBJ2-1; V: TRBV6-8; CDR3: CAISRERTSGYNEQFF
J: TRBJ1-5; V: TRBV6-8; CDR3: CASRATGGGNQPQHF
J: TRBJ1-2; V: TRBV9; CDR3: CASVQGARNYGYTF
J: TRBJ2-5; V: TRBV1; CDR3: CASSQVAGEETQYF